Shown below are 19 T cell receptor beta chains from a single sample sequenced in a study of blood T cell repertoires in COVID-19. Generated by immunoSEQ multiplex PCR, the TCRdb table keeps only in-frame clones and is missing some. This table holds 250,000 to 350,000 clones, over 80% found once. Sample: peripheral blood. The receptors come from a woman in her 50s with active or convalescent COVID-19.

The chain carries TRBV10-1 and TRBJ2-6; D gene ambiguous. The V and J ends lost 6 bases and 11 bases respectively, with 8 bases between them. This CDR3 region has 11 residues. Germline V gives CDR1 WNHNN, CDR2 SYGVQD (reference sequence). CDR3: CASRACDVLTF. CDR3 nucleotides: TGCGCCAGCAGGGCCTGTGACGTCCTGACTTTC.

The sample holds a few counts of this clone. V is TRBV6-5 and J is TRBJ1-1; 7 bases are a match to TRBD1. CDR3 length equals 13 residues. The trim removed 8 bases at V and 4 bases at J, leaving 7 bases unmatched. In germline, CDR1 is MNHEY, CDR2 SVGAGI. The chain's CDR3 is CASLAGGVTEAFF. The CDR3 DNA sequence: TGTGCCAGCCTCGCAGGGGGAGTCACTGAAGCTTTCTTT.

A word on this clone: Possible read error: a much larger clone is one base away. This chain uses TRBV6-5 with TRBJ1-5, with 8 bases matching TRBD1. The V gene end was trimmed by 5 bases and the J gene end by 5 bases; junction bases not matched to a gene: 2. Germline CDR1 and CDR2: MNHEY and SVGAGI. The CDR3 is 13 residues long. The CDR3: CASSPQGDQPQHF. The CDR3 DNA reads TGTGCCAGCAGTCCACAGGGGGATCAGCCCCAGCATTTT.

The CDR3 reads CASSYRQGLLGNTIYF. The CDR3 DNA reads as TGTGCCAGCAGTTACCGACAGGGTCTGCTCGGAAACACCATATATTTT. This chain uses TRBV6-5 with TRBJ1-3; the match to TRBD1 covers 7 bases. The CDR3 has 16 residues. Germline assignment: CDR1 MNHEY and CDR2 SVGAGI. V lost 2 bases to trimming and J lost 4 bases; unmatched junction nucleotides: 8.

V gene TRBV10-3 combines with J gene TRBJ1-3; the match to TRBD1 covers 8 bases. CDR3 length: 13 residues. CDR1 is ENHRY, CDR2 SYGVKD, per germline. J lost 4 bases, V lost 4 bases, and 0 bases had no gene match. The CDR3 nucleotides read TGTGCCATCAGTGGACAGGGGGGAAACACCATATATTTT. Amino acids: CAISGQGGNTIYF.

The CDR3 DNA reads as TGTGCCAGCAGTGAGCAAGGGACAGCCAATTACAATGAGCAGTTCTTC. Translating gives CASSEQGTANYNEQFF. The chain is built from TRBV2 and TRBJ2-1, with TRBD1 matching over 7 bases. CDR1 is SNHLY, CDR2 FYNNEI, per germline. This CDR3 contains 16 residues. Germline trimming cut 3 bases from V and 4 bases from J; bases unmatched to any gene: 9.

Here the CDR3 reads CASRRSLAGAYEQYF. The CDR3, as DNA: TGTGCCAGCAGGCGCTCTCTCGCGGGAGCCTACGAGCAGTACTTC. V is TRBV27 and J is TRBJ2-7; TRBD2 matches 7 bases. The CDR3 covers 15 residues. J was trimmed by 2 bases and V by 6 bases; bases with no gene match: 10. CDR1 and CDR2 (germline): MNHEY, SMNVEV (reference sequence).

The sample holds one count of this clone. V gene TRBV7-6 combines with J gene TRBJ2-2; D is perhaps TRBD2 (6 bases). V was cut by 6 bases and J by 0 bases, with 8 bases left in between. The CDR3 has 14 residues. Germline V lookup: CDR1 SGHVS, CDR2 FNYEAQ. The CDR3 bases are TGTGCCAGCAGACCGGGGGCGAACACCGGGGAGCTGTTTTTT. Translated: CASRPGANTGELFF.

CDR3 amino acids: CASRSAGTQPYEQYF. DNA of the CDR3: TGTGCCAGCAGATCTGCTGGGACACAACCCTACGAGCAGTACTTC. The chain has TRBV7-6 and TRBJ2-7; D is possibly TRBD1 (6 bases). Per the germline V gene, CDR1 is SGHVS and CDR2 is FNYEAQ. The length of the CDR3 is 15 residues. V lost 6 bases, J lost 2 bases, and 17 bases lay in between. Supplemented by reference TRBV7-6 and TRBJ2-7, the full variable domain reads GAGVSQSPRYKVTKRGQDVALRCDPISGHVSLYWYRQALGQGPEFLTYFNYEAQQDKSGLPNDRFSAERPEGSISTLTIQRTEQRDSAMYRCASRSAGTQPYEQYFGPGTRLTVT.

This sequence joins TRBV24-1 and TRBJ1-5, with TRBD1 as a possible D gene (5 bases). Trimming removed 2 bases from V and 6 bases from J, with 10 bases in between. Germline values: CDR1 KGHDR, CDR2 SFDVKD. The CDR3 sequence is 14 residues long. In DNA, the CDR3 is TGTGCCACCAGTGATTGGGGGGAGGCTCAGCCCCAGCATTTT. Translated: CATSDWGEAQPQHF.

The gene calls are TRBV30 and TRBJ2-5; D ambiguous. The CDR3 spans 11 residues. V was trimmed by 1 base and J by 5 bases, leaving 5 bases between them. Germline loops: CDR1 GTSNPN, CDR2 SVGIG (reference sequence). DNA for the CDR3: TGTGCCTGGAGTGACGCGGAGACCCAGTACTTC. Translation: CAWSDAETQYF. Together with reference TRBV30 and TRBJ2-5, the CDR3 gives the full variable domain: SQTIHQWPATLVQPVGSPLSLECTVEGTSNPNLYWYRQAAGRGLQLLFYSVGIGQISSEVPQNLSASRPQDRQFILSSKKLLLSDSGFYLCAWSDAETQYFGPGTRLLVL.

The V gene is TRBV25-1, the J gene TRBJ2-5, with 7 bases matching TRBD1. CDR1 is MGHDK and CDR2 is SYGVNS in the germline V gene. V gave up 2 bases and J gave up 5 bases; unmatched junction bases: 5. CDR3 length: 14 residues. The CDR3 DNA is TGTGCCAGCAGTGAAGGAACAGGGGTTGAGACCCAGTACTTC. Its protein is CASSEGTGVETQYF.

The J gene is TRBJ1-5, the V gene TRBV7-2; D uncertain. The germline CDR1 and CDR2 sequences are SGHTA and FQGNSA. CDR3 length: 14 amino acids. V lost 1 base, J lost 0 bases, and 4 bases lay in between. The chain's CDR3 is CASSLEYSNQPQHF. As DNA, the CDR3 is TGTGCCAGCAGCTTAGAATATAGCAATCAGCCCCAGCATTTT.

The chain uses TRBV2 and TRBJ2-5; 8 bases match TRBD1. Germline lookup yields CDR1 SNHLY and CDR2 FYNNEI. V lost 6 bases, J lost 3 bases, and 3 bases stayed unmatched. The CDR3 has 13 residues. CDR3 DNA: TGTGCCAGCAGCAGGGGGCCAGAAGAGACCCAGTACTTC. As protein: CASSRGPEETQYF.

In nucleotides, the CDR3 is TGTGCCAGTAGTATAGTCGTCCGTCCGTTACTCTACAATGAGCAGTTCTTC. This gives the protein CASSIVVRPLLYNEQFF. The J gene is TRBJ2-1, the V gene TRBV19; no clear D gene. Germline V gives CDR1 LNHDA, CDR2 SQIVND (reference sequence). The CDR3 runs to 17 residues. V was cut by 1 base and J by 3 bases, with 16 bases left in between.

V gene TRBV7-2 combines with J gene TRBJ2-6, with 8 nucleotides matching TRBD2. V was clipped by 1 base and J by 0 bases; unmatched bases: 5. Germline V gives CDR1 SGHTA, CDR2 FQGNSA. The CDR3 has 18 residues. This CDR3 is CASSLVPAGASGANVLTF. The CDR3 bases are TGTGCCAGCAGCTTAGTCCCAGCGGGAGCCTCTGGGGCCAACGTCCTGACTTTC.

The chain recombines TRBV5-4 with TRBJ2-7, with 12 positions matching TRBD1. With 0 bases clipped from V and 4 bases from J, the junction kept 5 bases outside the gene matches. The CDR3 has 16 amino acids. Looked up from germline, CDR1 is SGHNT and CDR2 is YYREEE (reference sequence). The CDR3 loop reads CASSLAGTGGLYEQYF. CDR3 bases: TGTGCCAGCAGCTTGGCCGGGACAGGGGGCCTGTACGAGCAGTACTTC.

J is TRBJ1-2 and V is TRBV19; D unclear. The CDR3 covers 14 residues. Trimming removed 3 bases from V and 6 bases from J, with 14 bases in between. The germline V gene encodes CDR1 LNHDA and CDR2 SQIVND (reference sequence). This CDR3 is CASSMRGRGDGYTF. DNA for the CDR3: TGTGCCAGTAGTATGAGAGGGCGCGGGGATGGCTACACCTTC.

The rearrangement uses TRBV5-4 and TRBJ1-1, with D maybe TRBD1 (5 bases). V lost 3 bases, J lost 3 bases, and 9 bases lay in between. This CDR3 is 13 amino acids long. Germline CDR1 reads SGHNT; CDR2 reads YYREEE (reference sequence). In nucleotides, the CDR3 is TGTGCCAGCAGCTGGGGGGGGGACACTGAAGCTTTCTTT. Its protein product is CASSWGGDTEAFF.